This passage covers 30 T cell receptor beta chains from one sample sequenced in a study of OX40 agonist ivuxolimab in advanced cancers. TCRdb's copy holds only in-frame clones and misses some; the assay was immunoSEQ multiplex PCR. The sample has approximately 58,000 clones, approximately 86% seen once. Sequencing was performed on CD4+ or CD8+ T cells sorted from blood, taken in a trial of the OX40 agonist ivuxolimab. The receptor source for this set is an adult with an advanced solid tumor such as melanoma, head and neck, liver or kidney cancer.

V gene TRBV5-6 combines with J gene TRBJ1-2; D is ambiguous. The germline V gene has CDR1 SGHDT and CDR2 YYEEEE. There are 15 residues in the CDR3. Trimming left V 1 base short and J 8 bases short, with 18 bases between. The CDR3 protein is CASSLSTLGGGGYTF. The CDR3 DNA is TGTGCCAGCAGCTTGTCGACCCTCGGAGGAGGGGGCTACACCTTC.

This clone has just one count. The V call is TRBV18, the J call TRBJ2-7; 8 nucleotides agree with TRBD1. The CDR3 is 14 residues long. The V gene end was trimmed by 6 bases and the J gene end by 2 bases; junction bases not matched to a gene: 6. The germline gives CDR1 KGHSH, CDR2 LQKENI. CDR3 sequence reads: CASSDRGQAYEQYF. CDR3 nucleotides: TGTGCCAGCTCTGACAGGGGCCAAGCCTACGAGCAGTACTTC.

CDR3 amino acids: CASSLGSGTGSYEQYF. The DNA for the CDR3 is TGTGCCAGCAGCTTAGGCTCCGGGACAGGGTCCTACGAGCAGTACTTC. The chain is built from TRBV7-2 and TRBJ2-5; TRBD1 aligns across 9 bases. The better agreement between TRBJ2-7 and the DNA end casts doubt on the J call. The length of the CDR3 is 16 residues. The germline gives CDR1 SGHTA, CDR2 FQGNSA.

In this sample, this clone turned up once. The chain carries TRBV28 and TRBJ2-3; the D gene could be TRBD1 or TRBD2 (6 bases each). The germline gives CDR1 MDHEN, CDR2 SYDVKM. The CDR3 has 15 residues. Deletions cut 6 bases from V and 1 base from J, with 14 bases between. The CDR3 nucleotides are TGTGCCAGCAGGGTGCCGGGGGCTGGCACAGATACGCAGTATTTT. Translation gives CASRVPGAGTDTQYF.

The rearrangement links TRBV5-1 to TRBJ2-3; no definite D call. The CDR3 has 15 amino acids. Germline loops: CDR1 SGHRS, CDR2 YFSETQ. V lost 0 bases and J 2 bases, leaving 10 bases between the germline ends. Written as DNA, the CDR3 is TGCGCCAGCAGCTTGGATTCCTTTTTCACAGATACGCAGTATTTT. This codes for CASSLDSFFTDTQYF.

The chain combines TRBV10-3 with TRBJ2-7, with TRBD2 as a possible D gene (5 bases). Germline values: CDR1 ENHRY, CDR2 SYGVKD. The ends were cut back, 9 bases at V and 3 bases at J, with 12 bases in the middle. The CDR3 sequence is 12 residues long. This CDR3 is CAISTGNYEQYF. Written as DNA, the CDR3 is TGTGCCATTTCTACGGGGAACTACGAGCAGTACTTC.

This chain links TRBV7-2 with TRBJ1-4; the D gene is possibly TRBD1 (5 bases). V lost 4 bases, J lost 4 bases, and 7 bases lay in between. Per the germline V gene, CDR1 is SGHTA and CDR2 is FQGNSA. The CDR3 is made up of 13 amino acids. The CDR3, as DNA: TGTGCCAGCAGCTGGGGCAGTAATGAAAAACTGTTTTTT. Translation gives CASSWGSNEKLFF.

The chain is built from TRBV6-1 and TRBJ1-1; D unclear. CDR3 length: 13 residues. V was cut by 6 bases and J by 4 bases, with 12 bases left in between. Germline lookup yields CDR1 MNHNS and CDR2 SASEGT. The chain's CDR3 is CASRGFLGTEAFF. The CDR3 nucleotides are TGTGCCAGCAGGGGTTTCCTGGGCACTGAAGCTTTCTTT.

The genes are TRBV5-1 and TRBJ2-1; 8 bases agree with TRBD2. Trimming took 3 bases from V and 12 from J; bases not matched to a gene: 8. This CDR3 comprises 13 residues. The germline V gene encodes CDR1 SGHRS and CDR2 YFSETQ. The CDR3 nucleotides are TGCGCCAGCAGCTCAAGCGGGAGTAGGGTGCAGTTCTTC. This encodes CASSSSGSRVQFF.

The rearrangement joins TRBV2 to TRBJ2-7, with D uncertain. V lost 5 bases to trimming and J lost 2 bases, with 4 bases between them. This CDR3 region has 11 residues. Germline CDR1 SNHLY, CDR2 FYNNEI. CDR3 sequence reads: CASSPAYEQYF. CDR3 in DNA: TGTGCCAGCAGTCCTGCCTACGAGCAGTACTTC.

The sample holds one count of this clone. Here the CDR3 reads CASSLGTGANTGELFF. DNA for the CDR3: TGCGCCAGCAGCTTGGGGACAGGGGCGAACACCGGGGAGCTGTTTTTT. The rearrangement joins TRBV5-1 to TRBJ2-2; 9 nucleotides line up with TRBD1. V lost 0 bases to trimming and J lost 0 bases; unmatched junction nucleotides: 0. Germline CDR1 reads SGHRS; CDR2 reads YFSETQ. The CDR3 sequence is 16 residues long.

This sequence joins TRBV2 and TRBJ2-2; possibly TRBD1 for D (7 bases). This CDR3 is built from 18 residues. Looked up from germline, CDR1 is SNHLY and CDR2 is FYNNEI. The ends were cut back, 5 bases at V and 1 base at J, with 20 bases in the middle. CDR3 region: CASSRGTDKNKNTGELFF. Written as DNA, the CDR3 is TGTGCCAGCAGTCGGGGGACAGATAAGAATAAGAACACCGGGGAGCTGTTTTTT. Full variable domain (remainder filled in from reference TRBV2 and TRBJ2-2): EPEVTQTPSHQVTQMGQEVILRCVPISNHLYFYWYRQILGQKVEFLVSFYNNEISEKSEIFDDQFSVERPDGSNFTLKIRSTKLEDSAMYFCASSRGTDKNKNTGELFFGEGSRLTVL.

This sequence joins TRBV14 and TRBJ2-3; 7 nucleotides agree with TRBD2. Germline V gene data show CDR1 as SGHDN and CDR2 as FVKESK. The CDR3 runs 21 residues. Trimming removed 0 bases from V and 0 bases from J; junction bases left unmatched: 18. CDR3 sequence (DNA): TGTGCCAGCAGCCAAGAAGGGACTTATCCGTCCTGGGGGGGGAGCACAGATACGCAGTATTTT. It codes for CASSQEGTYPSWGGSTDTQYF. Drawing the rest from reference TRBV14 and TRBJ2-3, the complete variable domain is EAGVTQFPSHSVIEKGQTVTLRCDPISGHDNLYWYRRVMGKEIKFLLHFVKESKQDESGMPNNRFLAERTGGTYSTLKVQPAELEDSGVYFCASSQEGTYPSWGGSTDTQYFGPGTRLTVL.

The J gene is TRBJ2-2, the V gene TRBV27; TRBD2 matches 13 bases. Germline values: CDR1 MNHEY, CDR2 SMNVEV (reference sequence). The ends lost 7 bases at V and 1 base at J; junction bases unmatched: 6. This CDR3 comprises 17 residues. CDR3 in amino acids: CASNPGLAGLNTGELFF. The CDR3, as DNA: TGTGCCAGCAACCCGGGACTAGCGGGATTGAACACCGGGGAGCTGTTTTTT.

A single count supports this clone. In DNA, the CDR3 is TGTGCCAGCGAATCGGCAGAAAACACCATATATTTT. The encoded protein is CASESAENTIYF. The J gene is TRBJ1-3, the V gene TRBV6-5; D ambiguous. Germline CDR1 MNHEY, CDR2 SVGAGI. Trimming cost V 8 bases and J 6 bases, with 11 bases left between them. The length of the CDR3 is 12 residues.

The rearrangement joins TRBV14 to TRBJ2-5, with TRBD2 as a possible D gene (6 bases). V gave up 4 bases and J gave up 9 bases, with 18 bases separating them. Germline loops: CDR1 SGHDN, CDR2 FVKESK. The CDR3 has 14 residues. This CDR3 reads CASSPGLRAGAQYF. CDR3 DNA: TGTGCCAGCAGCCCGGGACTCAGGGCCGGGGCCCAGTACTTC. The full variable domain, rest sourced from reference TRBV14 and TRBJ2-5, is EAGVTQFPSHSVIEKGQTVTLRCDPISGHDNLYWYRRVMGKEIKFLLHFVKESKQDESGMPNNRFLAERTGGTYSTLKVQPAELEDSGVYFCASSPGLRAGAQYFGPGTRLLVL.

This clone was counted a single time. CDR3 in amino acids: CASSLLGAPNTEAFF. The CDR3 DNA is TGTGCCAGCAGTTTATTGGGGGCCCCGAACACTGAAGCTTTCTTT. The rearrangement uses TRBV27 and TRBJ1-1; D is perhaps TRBD1 (6 bases). From germline, CDR1 is MNHEY and CDR2 SMNVEV (reference sequence). V was trimmed by 1 base and J by 1 base, leaving 10 bases between them. There are 15 residues in the CDR3.

The chain uses TRBV7-3 and TRBJ2-3; D is ambiguous. Germline assignment: CDR1 SGHTA and CDR2 FQGTGA. The CDR3 sequence is 13 residues long. V was pared by 8 bases and J by 2 bases, with 11 bases between. CDR3 residues: CASAGQTTDTQYF. The CDR3 DNA reads TGTGCCAGCGCCGGGCAAACCACAGATACGCAGTATTTT.

V and J are TRBV28 and TRBJ2-5; D is perhaps TRBD1 (5 bases). V was trimmed by 7 bases and J by 2 bases, leaving 17 bases between them. The CDR3 is 15 residues long. Germline loops: CDR1 MDHEN, CDR2 SYDVKM. CDR3 DNA sequence: TGTGCCAGCAAAGGGGCCCCCAAAGGGCAAGAGACCCAGTACTTC. Amino acid sequence: CASKGAPKGQETQYF.

The rearrangement joins TRBV4-1 to TRBJ2-7; 8 bases match TRBD2. Germline V gene sequence: CDR1 MGHRA, CDR2 YSYEKL. This CDR3 has 14 amino acids. After removal of 1 base from V and 6 bases from J, the junction contained 5 bases not matched to a gene. The CDR3 sequence: CASSQAGLGGEQYF. The CDR3 bases are TGCGCCAGCAGCCAAGCGGGACTAGGCGGCGAGCAGTACTTC.

V gene TRBV15 combines with J gene TRBJ2-5; no reliable D call. This CDR3 has 12 amino acids. CDR1 is LNHNV and CDR2 is YYDKDF in the germline V gene (reference sequence). V lost 1 base and J 3 bases, leaving 3 bases between the germline ends. CDR3 DNA sequence: TGTGCCACCAGCAGAGCTGAAGAGACCCAGTACTTC. Translated, it gives CATSRAEETQYF.

The chain links TRBV15 to TRBJ2-3, with 8 bases lining up with TRBD2. This CDR3 has 14 amino acids. From germline, CDR1 is LNHNV and CDR2 YYDKDF (reference sequence). V was clipped by 7 bases and J by 2 bases; unmatched bases: 5. CDR3 region: CATTLAGYTDTQYF. In DNA form, the CDR3 reads TGTGCCACCACCTTAGCGGGGTACACAGATACGCAGTATTTT.

V gene TRBV5-5 combines with J gene TRBJ2-5; D is undetermined. This CDR3 contains 14 residues. From germline, CDR1 is SGHKS and CDR2 YYEKEE (reference sequence). The V end was cut by 1 base, the J end by 2 bases, with 9 bases between. The CDR3 DNA sequence: TGTGCCAGCAGCTTGTCCGCGGCTCAAGAGACCCAGTACTTC. This encodes CASSLSAAQETQYF.

This chain links TRBV2 with TRBJ1-2, with D hard to call. Germline V gene data show CDR1 as SNHLY and CDR2 as FYNNEI. Deletions cut 1 base from V and 0 bases from J, with 6 bases between. This CDR3 region has 14 residues. The CDR3 is CASSEELANYGYTF. The CDR3 DNA follows: TGTGCCAGCAGTGAAGAGTTAGCTAACTATGGCTACACCTTC.

This rearrangement joins TRBV6-5 to TRBJ2-7; 10 bases are shared with TRBD2. Trimming at V came to 4 bases and at J to 2 bases, leaving 2 bases not matched to a gene. CDR1 is MNHEY and CDR2 is SVGAGI in the germline V gene. The CDR3 is 14 amino acids. This CDR3 reads CASSWTSGTYEQYF. The CDR3 DNA sequence: TGTGCCAGCAGTTGGACTAGCGGAACCTACGAGCAGTACTTC.

The genes are TRBV7-3 and TRBJ2-7, with 9 bases that match TRBD2. J gave up 5 bases and V 2 bases, and 10 bases lay outside the gene matches. There are 16 residues in the CDR3. CDR1 SGHTA and CDR2 FQGTGA come from the germline V gene. The CDR3 bases are TGTGCCAGCAGCTTAGAGGTAGCGGGAGTTCGTAACGAGCAGTACTTC. Translation: CASSLEVAGVRNEQYF. The full variable domain, in which reference TRBV7-3 and TRBJ2-7 provide the parts outside the CDR3, is GAGVSQTPSNKVTEKGKYVELRCDPISGHTALYWYRQSLGQGPEFLIYFQGTGAADDSGLPNDRFFAVRPEGSVSTLKIQRTERGDSAVYLCASSLEVAGVRNEQYFGPGTRLTVT.

The rearrangement uses TRBV15 and TRBJ2-7; a weak D match, TRBD1 (6 bases). The ends were cut back, 3 bases at V and 1 base at J, with 13 bases in the middle. This CDR3 spans 15 amino acids. Germline assignment: CDR1 LNHNV and CDR2 YYDKDF (reference sequence). The CDR3 protein is CATSSRDKGSYEQYF. CDR3 DNA: TGTGCCACCAGCAGCCGGGACAAAGGATCCTACGAGCAGTACTTC.

The V call is TRBV4-1, the J call TRBJ2-3; the match to TRBD2 covers 11 bases. Trimming removed 2 bases from V and 2 bases from J; junction bases left unmatched: 3. Germline V CDR1 and CDR2: MGHRA, YSYEKL. CDR3 length: 16 amino acids. CDR3 sequence (DNA): TGCGCCAGCAGCCAATCTAGCGGGGGGACCACAGATACGCAGTATTTT. This encodes CASSQSSGGTTDTQYF.

This clone has only a few counts. J is TRBJ2-1 and V is TRBV19; D might be TRBD2 (6 bases). The CDR3 runs 14 residues. The germline CDR1 and CDR2 sequences are LNHDA and SQIVND (reference sequence). The germline V and J ends were trimmed by 5 bases and 2 bases, with 10 bases remaining between them. The CDR3: CASSGREPYNEQFF. CDR3 DNA: TGTGCCAGTAGTGGACGGGAGCCCTACAATGAGCAGTTCTTC.

The sample holds a few counts of this clone. The rearrangement joins TRBV7-9 to TRBJ1-1, with TRBD1 matching 11 bases. The CDR3 contains 14 residues. Trimming at V came to 3 bases and at J to 5 bases, leaving 2 bases not matched to a gene. CDR1 and CDR2 from the germline V gene are SEHNR and FQNEAQ (reference sequence). Here the CDR3 DNA reads TGTGCCAGCAGCTTTGGACAGGGGGCGACTGAAGCTTTCTTT. This gives the protein CASSFGQGATEAFF.